The 23 T cell receptor beta chains below all came from one sample that was sequenced in a study of regulatory T cells in long-lasting Graves disease. Time point noted: newly diagnosed GD, antithyroid drugs for less than 3 months. Preparation of the TCR library used RNA extracted from PBMCs. Researchers made TCR beta libraries by using iRepertoire HTBI primers and running Arm-PCR on CDR3 regions. From the multiplex PCR reads, TCRdb called clonotypes with MiXCR, one entry per CDR3 protein. Among 200,000 to 300,000 distinct CDR3 sequences listed, 20% were seen once. The sample in question was peripheral blood mononuclear cells (PBMCs), obtained at new diagnosis, from a patient treated with antithyroid drugs. The receptors come from a female donor with Graves disease.

The V gene is TRBV27, the J gene TRBJ2-1; TRBD1 agrees at 9 bases. The CDR3 length is 14 residues. With V trimmed by 6 bases and J by 7 bases, 7 bases remained unmatched. Germline V gives CDR1 MNHEY, CDR2 SMNVEV (reference sequence). The CDR3 DNA is TGTGCCAGCAGGGTACAGGGGGCCTGGAATGAGCAGTTCTTC. This encodes CASRVQGAWNEQFF.

This clonotype was counted only a few times. A single base is all that separates this from a far larger clone, so a read error is likely. The chain uses TRBV30 and TRBJ2-1; TRBD2 might be the D (6 bases). The CDR3 spans 14 residues. V lost 3 bases and J lost 10, with 19 bases in between. Germline CDR1 and CDR2: GTSNPN and SVGIG (reference sequence). The CDR3 DNA sequence: TGTGCCTGGAGCCTAGGGAGGATCCCCTACGAGCAGTTCTTC. Translated: CAWSLGRIPYEQFF.

As for this clonotype: This likely comes from a read error, as the CDR3 has no conserved phenylalanine or tryptophan at its end. The chain employs TRBV11-2 and TRBJ1-4, with a possible D match to TRBD1 (5 bases). Looked up from germline, CDR1 is SGHAT and CDR2 is FQNNGV. V was pared by 1 base and J by 4 bases, with 10 bases between. The CDR3 has 15 amino acids. The CDR3 loop is CASSLVGRVNEKLFL. CDR3 nucleotide sequence: TGTGCCAGCAGCTTAGTAGGCAGGGTTAATGAAAAACTGTTTCTT.

The V call is TRBV20-1, the J call TRBJ2-1; 8 bases fit TRBD2. The CDR3 covers 16 residues. V was pared by 6 bases and J by 7 bases, with 17 bases of the junction left unmatched. The germline V gene has CDR1 DFQATT and CDR2 SNEGSKA (reference sequence). CDR3 nucleotides: TGCAGTGCCAAAGCATTTCTTGGCGGGAGGACGAATGAGCAGTTCTTC. Its translation is CSAKAFLGGRTNEQFF.

As concerns this clonotype: Possible read error: a much larger clone is one base away. V and J are TRBV7-8 and TRBJ1-3; no clear D. Germline values: CDR1 SGHVS, CDR2 FQNEAQ. The CDR3 is made up of 16 amino acids. Between the trimmed V and J ends, which lost 5 bases and 0 bases, there was a span of 14 bases. CDR3 DNA: TGTGCCAGCAGCCCCGATGGGGTCCACTCTGGAAACACCATATATTTT. As protein: CASSPDGVHSGNTIYF.

The chain couples TRBV7-7 to TRBJ2-1, with D perhaps being TRBD1 or TRBD2 (5 bases each). Germline V gene data show CDR1 as SSHAT and CDR2 as FNYEAQ (reference sequence). The ends were cut back, 4 bases at V and 0 bases at J, with 10 bases in the middle. The CDR3 has 15 amino acids. The CDR3: CASSSEGRSYNEQFF. The CDR3 DNA sequence: TGTGCCAGCAGCTCTGAGGGACGCTCCTACAATGAGCAGTTCTTC. Looking up the rest from reference TRBV7-7 and TRBJ2-1 gives the full variable domain: GAGVSQSPRYKVTKRGQDVTLRCDPISSHATLYWYQQALGQGPEFLTYFNYEAQPDKSGLPSDRFSAERPEGSISTLTIQRTEQRDSAMYRCASSSEGRSYNEQFFGPGTRLTVL.

Regarding this clonotype: A junction end diverges from the germline sequence, so it may reflect a read error. The V gene is TRBV7-6, the J gene TRBJ2-7, with TRBD1 as a possible D gene (5 bases). This CDR3 is 14 amino acids long. Germline lookup yields CDR1 SGHVS and CDR2 FNYEAQ. The CDR3, as DNA: TGTGCCAGCAGCTTAGATCCCTCAGGGTACGAGCAGTGCTTC. This codes for CASSLDPSGYEQCF.

This clonotype was observed many times. V usage is TRBV19 and J usage is TRBJ2-2, with D possibly being TRBD1 or TRBD2 (5 bases each). CDR3 length: 13 amino acids. With 3 bases removed from V and 5 bases from J, the gap between germline ends came to 7 bases. The V gene's germline CDR1 is LNHDA and CDR2 SQIVND (reference sequence). The chain's CDR3 is CASSMGVTGELFF. The CDR3 DNA sequence: TGTGCCAGTAGTATGGGGGTAACCGGGGAGCTGTTTTTT.

This clonotype was detected ten times or more. V is TRBV5-1 and J is TRBJ2-1; D could derive from TRBD1 or TRBD2 (5 bases each). Between the trimmed V and J ends, which lost 4 bases and 10 bases, there was a span of 15 bases. The CDR3 is 13 residues long. Germline CDR1 is SGHRS and CDR2 is YFSETQ. The CDR3 DNA is TGCGCCAGCAGCCCCGGGACCCCCGGAGAGCAGTTCTTC. Protein product: CASSPGTPGEQFF.

This clonotype was seen ten or more times. CDR3 residues: CASSSVVGPNEQFF. CDR3 DNA: TGTGCCAGCAGCTCGGTTGTAGGCCCCAATGAGCAGTTCTTC. The V gene is TRBV7-2, the J gene TRBJ2-1; no definite D call. Trimming removed 4 bases from V and 6 bases from J, with 13 bases in between. In germline, CDR1 is SGHTA, CDR2 FQGNSA. This CDR3 contains 14 residues.

This clonotype was detected ten times or more. This rearrangement joins TRBV6-2 or TRBV6-3 to TRBJ2-7; possibly TRBD2 for D (5 bases). The V end lost 2 bases, the J end lost 2 bases, and 16 bases lay between the germline ends. Looked up from germline, CDR1 is MNHEY and CDR2 is SVGEGT. This CDR3 region has 16 residues. The CDR3 sequence is CASSYTQVANPYEQYF. The CDR3 nucleotides are TGTGCCAGCAGTTACACCCAAGTAGCGAACCCCTACGAGCAGTACTTC.

The sample holds many counts of this clonotype. V is TRBV5-5 and J is TRBJ1-5; tentative D call: TRBD1 (5 bases). V gave up 0 bases and J gave up 2 bases, with 9 bases separating them. Germline CDR1 SGHKS, CDR2 YYEKEE (reference sequence). CDR3 length: 15 residues. The CDR3: CASSLDQGRNQPQHF. CDR3 in DNA: TGTGCCAGCAGCTTGGATCAGGGACGCAATCAGCCCCAGCATTTT.

The V call is TRBV19, the J call TRBJ1-5; D gene uncertain. The CDR3 length is 15 residues. V was cut by 5 bases and J by 0 bases, with 11 bases left in between. Germline V lookup: CDR1 LNHDA, CDR2 SQIVND (reference sequence). CDR3 amino acids: CASSSQPYSNQPQHF. DNA for the CDR3: TGTGCCAGTAGTTCACAGCCCTATAGCAATCAGCCCCAGCATTTT. The variable domain in full, completed from reference TRBV19 and TRBJ1-5, reads DGGITQSPKYLFRKEGQNVTLSCEQNLNHDAMYWYRQDPGQGLRLIYYSQIVNDFQKGDIAEGYSVSREKKESFPLTVTSAQKNPTAFYLCASSSQPYSNQPQHFGDGTRLSIL.

This clonotype was observed at least ten times. The V and J genes are TRBV7-8 and TRBJ1-4; TRBD1 matches at 11 bases. There are 16 residues in the CDR3. V was pared by 6 bases and J by 7 bases, with 10 bases of the junction left unmatched. Germline V CDR1 and CDR2: SGHVS, FQNEAQ. The CDR3 DNA reads as TGTGCCAGCAGACCGGACAGGGGGCATTCAGCTGAAAAACTGTTTTTT. It codes for CASRPDRGHSAEKLFF.

The chain uses TRBV12-3 or TRBV12-4 and TRBJ1-3; 11 positions match TRBD1. The CDR3 contains 16 residues. With 6 bases clipped from V and 0 bases from J, the junction kept 4 bases outside the gene matches. CDR3 bases: TGTGCCAGCAGACCCGGGACAGGGGGCTCTGGAAACACCATATATTTT. This gives the protein CASRPGTGGSGNTIYF.

This clonotype was counted a few times. The rearrangement joins TRBV4-3 to TRBJ2-1; TRBD2 matches 11 bases. V was pared by 4 bases and J by 4 bases, with 3 bases of the junction left unmatched. The germline V gene encodes CDR1 LGHNA and CDR2 YSLEER. This CDR3 is built from 15 residues. The CDR3 region is CASSPGLADYNEQFF. The CDR3 region has the DNA TGCGCCAGCAGCCCGGGACTAGCGGATTACAATGAGCAGTTCTTC.

This clonotype has ten or more counts. The rearrangement links TRBV5-1 to TRBJ2-3, with D perhaps TRBD2 (5 bases). Deletions cut 4 bases from V and 0 bases from J, with 9 bases between. The germline gives CDR1 SGHRS, CDR2 YFSETQ. The length of the CDR3 is 14 residues. In DNA, the CDR3 is TGCGCCAGCAGCCTGACTACTAGCACAGATACGCAGTATTTT. This codes for CASSLTTSTDTQYF. Based on the CDR3 plus reference TRBV5-1 and TRBJ2-3, the full variable domain is KAGVTQTPRYLIKTRGQQVTLSCSPISGHRSVSWYQQTPGQGLQFLFEYFSETQRNKGNFPGRFSGRQFSNSRSEMNVSTLELGDSALYLCASSLTTSTDTQYFGPGTRLTVL.

This clonotype was picked up many times. The J gene is TRBJ1-1, the V gene TRBV12-3 or TRBV12-4, with D unclear. Trimming took off 8 bases at V and 6 bases at J, with 10 bases between the two ends. CDR3 length equals 11 residues. The CDR3 DNA reads as TGTGCCAGCTCCCTATATCCTGAAGCTTTCTTT. Protein: CASSLYPEAFF.

The chain combines TRBV6-7 with TRBJ1-2; 9 nucleotides align to TRBD1. TRBV6-7 is placed among ORFs of uncertain function. The CDR3 spans 14 residues. V was clipped by 5 bases and J by 12 bases; unmatched bases: 13. CDR3 DNA sequence: TGTGCCAGCAGTAGCCCGGAACAGGGGGCGGAGAACACCTTC. Translating gives CASSSPEQGAENTF.

This clonotype was observed at least ten times. The J gene is TRBJ2-3, the V gene TRBV24-1; the match to TRBD2 covers 10 bases. Trimming at V came to 3 bases and at J to 2 bases, leaving 4 bases not matched to a gene. CDR3 length: 16 residues. The germline V gene has CDR1 KGHDR and CDR2 SFDVKD. CDR3 coding DNA: TGTGCCACCAGTGATCTAGCGGGAGACTTCACAGATACGCAGTATTTT. It yields the protein CATSDLAGDFTDTQYF.

J is TRBJ1-3 and V is TRBV28; D is unresolved. The CDR3 loop spans 16 amino acids. V dropped 6 bases and J dropped 0 bases, with 15 bases sitting between them. Germline assignment: CDR1 MDHEN and CDR2 SYDVKM. CDR3 bases: TGTGCCAGCAGCCCCCGAAAGTACAGCTCTGGAAACACCATATATTTT. Translation gives CASSPRKYSSGNTIYF.

This clonotype was counted ten times or more. The chain combines TRBV12-3 or TRBV12-4 with TRBJ2-3; 7 nucleotides agree with TRBD1. V was pared by 5 bases and J by 6 bases, with 5 bases of the junction left unmatched. The CDR3 runs 13 residues. The CDR3 protein is CASSNTGDDTQYF. CDR3 bases: TGTGCCAGCAGTAACACAGGGGACGATACGCAGTATTTT.

This clonotype was seen only once. This may stem from a read error, because a much larger clone lies one nucleotide away. J is TRBJ2-2 and V is TRBV6-5, with D tentatively TRBD2 (5 bases). The CDR3 runs to 17 residues. Germline CDR1 MNHEY, CDR2 SVGAGI. CDR3 nucleotide sequence: TGTGCCAGCAGTTACTCGAGGGTAGTGGGGAACACCGGGGAGCTGCTTTTT. Translation: CASSYSRVVGNTGELLF.